Described below is a single T cell receptor (beta chain) sequence and its context. Its antigen is as yet unknown. This CDR3 contains 16 residues. The data belong to a study of cytotoxic CD8 clonotypes in ibrutinib-treated CLL. Study-wide background: Investigators collected response samples after a median 12 months of treatment, range 6 to 36.

General study findings and limits: Under therapy, public clonotypes either contracted or stayed stable, and they were uncommon. The clonality went up when patients responded to ibrutinib and dropped back toward baseline at progression.

Depth targeted 1 in 200,000 to 1 in 1 million T cells, averaging 10x coverage per clonotype. Here immunoSEQ multiplex PCR was the method, and the copy in TCRdb shows in-frame clones only, minus some. This sample has around 330,000 clones, with over 55% found just once. The TCR comes from a human donor with chronic lymphocytic leukemia. The V call is TRBV1, the J call TRBJ2-7; TRBD2 reflects the table's D call only, with no check against the DNA. TRBV1 is recorded as a pseudogene. This specimen consisted of PBMCs, obtained after 36 months of ibrutinib treatment. The CDR3 DNA sequence: TGCACCAGCAGCCCGACTAGCGGGGGGCAAACCTACGAGCAGTACTTC. Translated, it gives CTSSPTSGGQTYEQYF.